The next 19 T cell receptor beta chains were all read from a single sample in a study of shared clonotypes between healthy human individuals. Repertoires were generated with immunoSEQ multiplex PCR, while TCRdb's copy carries only in-frame clones and drops some. The table includes a few million clones, just over 90% detected once. What was sequenced was naive CD4+ T cells from PBMCs. Specified subset: CD45RA+ positively selected. The receptor source for this set is a man younger than 35 in good health. Some clones in this sample may be carry-over from other donors' samples.

This clone was counted a few times. This sequence joins TRBV29-1 and TRBJ1-1, with D maybe TRBD1 (6 bases). Between the trimmed V and J ends, which lost 7 bases and 6 bases, there was a span of 15 bases. This CDR3 spans 12 amino acids. Germline V gives CDR1 SQVTM, CDR2 ANQGSEA. The DNA of the CDR3 is TGCAGCGCCTCTGTACAGGGCGCTGAAGCTTTCTTT. It is translated as CSASVQGAEAFF.

With regard to this clone: Other nucleotide sequences from this sample produce the same CDR3. The chain recombines TRBV28 with TRBJ2-5, with D possibly being TRBD1 (5 bases). Deletions cut 4 bases from V and 4 bases from J, with 10 bases between. The CDR3 loop spans 13 amino acids. Germline CDR1 and CDR2: MDHEN and SYDVKM. DNA of the CDR3: TGTGCCAGCAGTTCCCAGGGCCCAGAGACCCAGTACTTC. As protein: CASSSQGPETQYF.

The CDR3 sequence: CAWSVGNTPNTGELFF. Here the CDR3 DNA reads TGTGCCTGGAGTGTGGGTAATACCCCAAACACCGGGGAGCTGTTTTTT. The chain couples TRBV30 to TRBJ2-2; D gene ambiguous. The germline V gene has CDR1 GTSNPN and CDR2 SVGIG (reference sequence). The CDR3 is 16 amino acids. V was shortened by 0 bases and J by 2 bases, with 13 bases between the two germline ends.

The chain employs TRBV27 and TRBJ2-1; TRBD2 matches at 7 bases. Germline lookup yields CDR1 MNHEY and CDR2 SMNVEV (reference sequence). J lost 3 bases, V lost 7 bases, and 15 bases had no gene match. The CDR3 length is 17 residues. CDR3 sequence reads: CASTPGGSVGGYNEQFF. The CDR3 nucleotides are TGTGCCAGCACCCCTGGCGGGAGTGTCGGGGGCTACAATGAGCAGTTCTTC.

This clone was seen once. The chain couples TRBV5-1 to TRBJ2-2, with TRBD1 matching 9 bases. This CDR3 has 15 residues. The trim removed 3 bases at V and 2 bases at J, leaving 2 bases unmatched. Germline V gene sequence: CDR1 SGHRS, CDR2 YFSETQ. The CDR3: CASSSQGANTGELFF. The DNA for the CDR3 is TGCGCCAGCAGCTCACAGGGGGCTAACACCGGGGAGCTGTTTTTT. Looking up the rest from reference TRBV5-1 and TRBJ2-2 gives the full variable domain: KAGVTQTPRYLIKTRGQQVTLSCSPISGHRSVSWYQQTPGQGLQFLFEYFSETQRNKGNFPGRFSGRQFSNSRSEMNVSTLELGDSALYLCASSSQGANTGELFFGEGSRLTVL.

The chain couples TRBV30 to TRBJ1-2; 8 bases line up with TRBD1. CDR1 is GTSNPN, CDR2 SVGIG, per germline (reference sequence). This CDR3 is built from 15 residues. V gave up 2 bases and J gave up 1 base; unmatched junction bases: 6. This CDR3 reads CAWSTRDRRNYGYTF. The CDR3 nucleotides are TGTGCCTGGAGTACGCGGGACAGGCGTAACTATGGCTACACCTTC.

Regarding this clone: The sample has other DNA sequences that encode this CDR3 too. J is TRBJ2-5 and V is TRBV11-2; no clear D. The CDR3 sequence is 12 residues long. Trimming removed 3 bases at V and 4 bases at J, with 6 bases between. The germline CDR1 and CDR2 sequences are SGHAT and FQNNGV. The CDR3 DNA is TGTGCCAGCAGCTTTTGGGGAGAGACCCAGTACTTC. Translating gives CASSFWGETQYF. The full variable domain, with the rest looked up from reference TRBV11-2 and TRBJ2-5, is EAGVAQSPRYKIIEKRQSVAFWCNPISGHATLYWYQQILGQGPKLLIQFQNNGVVDDSQLPKDRFSAERLKGVDSTLKIQPAKLEDSAVYLCASSFWGETQYFGPGTRLLVL.

The chain combines TRBV30 with TRBJ2-1, with TRBD2 matching 7 bases. CDR3 length: 12 amino acids. The V and J ends lost 5 bases and 14 bases, in that order; junction bases with no gene match: 12. CDR1 is GTSNPN and CDR2 is SVGIG in the germline V gene (reference sequence). CDR3 sequence: CAWALFGGDEFF. Written as DNA, the CDR3 is TGTGCCTGGGCACTATTTGGGGGGGATGAGTTCTTC.

CDR3 in DNA: TGCGCCAGCAGCAACGGGACTAGCGGGAGGACCGCTTCCTACGAGCAGTACTTC. Encoded protein: CASSNGTSGRTASYEQYF. The V gene is TRBV5-1, the J gene TRBJ2-7, with TRBD2 identical over 15 bases. Trimming removed 4 bases from V and 1 base from J; junction bases left unmatched: 9. CDR3 length equals 18 residues. CDR1 is SGHRS, CDR2 YFSETQ, per germline.

The rearrangement joins TRBV5-1 to TRBJ2-3; D gene ambiguous. This CDR3 region has 12 residues. Trimming took 4 bases from V and 3 from J, leaving 6 bases between them. The germline V gene encodes CDR1 SGHRS and CDR2 YFSETQ. CDR3 DNA sequence: TGCGCCAGCAGCGTAGTGACAGATACGCAGTATTTT. It is translated as CASSVVTDTQYF.

This chain links TRBV14 with TRBJ2-1; 15 bases align to TRBD2. The germline V gene has CDR1 SGHDN and CDR2 FVKESK. The CDR3 spans 17 residues. With 4 bases clipped from V and 6 bases from J, the junction kept 7 bases outside the gene matches. The CDR3 DNA is TGTGCCAGCAGCCCCCCAAGGGGACTAGCGGGAGGCAATGAGCAGTTCTTC. The encoded protein is CASSPPRGLAGGNEQFF.

The genes are TRBV5-1 and TRBJ2-3; 8 bases map to TRBD1. V gave up 1 base and J gave up 2 bases; unmatched junction bases: 18. CDR3 length equals 20 residues. The germline V gene has CDR1 SGHRS and CDR2 YFSETQ. CDR3 loop: CASSLRAVFVDRGNTDTQYF. Written as DNA, the CDR3 is TGCGCCAGCAGCTTGCGCGCGGTGTTTGTCGACAGGGGAAACACAGATACGCAGTATTTT.

The J gene is TRBJ1-2, the V gene TRBV29-1; D call uncertain. Germline V CDR1 and CDR2: SQVTM, ANQGSEA. CDR3 size: 13 residues. V gave up 3 bases and J gave up 4 bases, with 12 bases separating them. CDR3 residues: CSVDTRGAYGYTF. As DNA, the CDR3 is TGCAGCGTTGATACGCGGGGAGCCTATGGCTACACCTTC.

In the case of this clone: Other nucleotide sequences from this sample produce the same CDR3. The rearrangement uses TRBV5-4 and TRBJ1-2, with no clear D. The length of the CDR3 is 12 residues. Per germline, CDR1 SGHNT and CDR2 YYREEE (reference sequence). Deletions cut 4 bases from V and 2 bases from J, with 6 bases between. For the CDR3, the DNA is TGTGCCAGCAGCCTGGACAACTATGGCTACACCTTC. Encoded protein: CASSLDNYGYTF.

V is TRBV5-1 and J is TRBJ1-5; 7 bases fit TRBD1. J was trimmed by 6 bases and V by 0 bases; bases with no gene match: 6. The CDR3 has 15 amino acids. The germline CDR1 and CDR2 sequences are SGHRS and YFSETQ. In nucleotides, the CDR3 is TGCGCCAGCAGCTTGGAAGGGGGCAGGAGTCAGCCCCAGCATTTT. As protein: CASSLEGGRSQPQHF.

The CDR3 reads CASSLGSGATEAFF. The CDR3 DNA reads TGTGCCAGCAGCTTGGGTTCGGGGGCCACTGAAGCTTTCTTT. The chain employs TRBV7-2 and TRBJ1-1, with a possible D match to TRBD1 (6 bases). V was shortened by 3 bases and J by 4 bases, with 12 bases between the two germline ends. This CDR3 comprises 14 residues. Looked up from germline, CDR1 is SGHTA and CDR2 is FQGNSA.

This sequence joins TRBV9 and TRBJ2-7, with TRBD1 matching over 7 bases. The CDR3 loop spans 15 amino acids. The V gene's germline CDR1 is SGDLS and CDR2 YYNGEE. V shed 0 bases, J shed 6 bases, and the junction held 9 bases outside the gene matches. CDR3 residues: CASSVGIDRVSEQYF. The CDR3 DNA sequence: TGTGCCAGCAGCGTAGGTATCGACAGGGTGAGCGAGCAGTACTTC.

The J gene is TRBJ2-1, the V gene TRBV9; 11 positions agree with TRBD2. The CDR3 has 16 residues. J was trimmed by 8 bases and V by 0 bases; bases with no gene match: 7. Germline V gives CDR1 SGDLS, CDR2 YYNGEE. The CDR3 loop is CASSVGATSGNYEQFF. As DNA, the CDR3 is TGTGCCAGCAGCGTAGGAGCGACTAGCGGGAACTATGAGCAGTTCTTC.

V and J are TRBV19 and TRBJ2-1, with D possibly matching TRBD2 (6 bases). Trimming pared 5 bases from V and 8 bases from J, leaving 25 bases between. This CDR3 is built from 17 residues. Germline CDR1 and CDR2: LNHDA and SQIVND (reference sequence). The CDR3 coding sequence is TGTGCCAGTAGTTTCCGCGGAGGGGAGATGGTGGTGGATGAGCAGTTCTTC. Its translation: CASSFRGGEMVVDEQFF.